This T cell receptor (beta chain) was retrieved from a study of shared clonotypes between healthy human individuals. Genomic DNA per cell subset filled all wells of several immunoSEQ plates. Sequencing used immunoSEQ multiplex PCR; TCRdb keeps in-frame clones, though not all of them. This table holds more than 450,000 clones, more than 65% found once. There are 16 residues in the CDR3. V was shortened by 4 bases and J by 2 bases, with 17 bases between the two germline ends. Germline lookup yields CDR1 SEHNR and CDR2 FQNEAQ (reference sequence). Donors comprised healthy HIV-negative adults lacking recent acute infections or vaccinations. Note on this clone: Its antigen is not known.

Study observations and caveats: Sampling was confined to blood; repertoires within tissues likely differ.

The receptor was isolated from a woman aged 40 to 50 in good health. Some clones in this sample may be carry-over from other donors' samples. The chain employs TRBV7-9 and TRBJ2-5; possible D gene TRBD1, 7 bases. Sequencing used PBMCs. CDR3 DNA sequence: TGTGCCAGCAGCTCTAGCGACAGGGAGCCTCAAGAGACCCAGTACTTC. Translation gives CASSSSDREPQETQYF.